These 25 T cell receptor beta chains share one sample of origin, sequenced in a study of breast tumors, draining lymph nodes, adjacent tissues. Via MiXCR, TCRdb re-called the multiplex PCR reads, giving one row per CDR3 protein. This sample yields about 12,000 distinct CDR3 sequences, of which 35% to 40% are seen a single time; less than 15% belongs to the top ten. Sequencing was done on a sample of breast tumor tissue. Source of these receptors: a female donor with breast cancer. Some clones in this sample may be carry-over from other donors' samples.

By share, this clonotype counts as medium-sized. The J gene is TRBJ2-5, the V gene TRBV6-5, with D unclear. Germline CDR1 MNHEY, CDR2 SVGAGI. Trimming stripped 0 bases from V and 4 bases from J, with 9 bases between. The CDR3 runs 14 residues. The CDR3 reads CASSYSSAPETQYF. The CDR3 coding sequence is TGTGCCAGCAGTTACTCGAGTGCCCCAGAGACCCAGTACTTC.

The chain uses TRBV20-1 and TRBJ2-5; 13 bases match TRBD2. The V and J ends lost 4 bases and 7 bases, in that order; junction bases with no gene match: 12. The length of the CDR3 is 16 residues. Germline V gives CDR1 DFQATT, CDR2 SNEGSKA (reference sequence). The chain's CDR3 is CSAMGMTSGRLRTQYF. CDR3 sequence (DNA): TGCAGTGCTATGGGGATGACTAGCGGGAGGTTGAGGACCCAGTACTTC.

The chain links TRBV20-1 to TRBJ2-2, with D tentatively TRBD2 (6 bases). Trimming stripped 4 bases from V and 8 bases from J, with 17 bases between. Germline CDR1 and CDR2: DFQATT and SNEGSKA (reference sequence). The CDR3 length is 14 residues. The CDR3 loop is CSANPRLGLGELFF. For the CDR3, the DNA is TGCAGTGCTAACCCGAGACTAGGTCTGGGGGAGCTGTTTTTT.

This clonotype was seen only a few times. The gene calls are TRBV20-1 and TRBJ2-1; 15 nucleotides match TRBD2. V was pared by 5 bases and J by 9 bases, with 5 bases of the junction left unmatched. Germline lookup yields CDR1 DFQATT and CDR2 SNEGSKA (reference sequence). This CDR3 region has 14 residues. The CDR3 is CSALGLAGGGEQFF. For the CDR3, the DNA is TGCAGTGCTCTCGGACTAGCGGGAGGGGGTGAGCAGTTCTTC.

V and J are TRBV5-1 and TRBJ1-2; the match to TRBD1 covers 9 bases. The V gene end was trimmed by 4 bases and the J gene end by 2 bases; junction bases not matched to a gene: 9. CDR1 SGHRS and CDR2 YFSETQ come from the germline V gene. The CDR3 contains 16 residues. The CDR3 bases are TGCGCCAGCAGCAGGGGACAGGGAATCGAGAACTATGGCTACACCTTC. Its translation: CASSRGQGIENYGYTF.

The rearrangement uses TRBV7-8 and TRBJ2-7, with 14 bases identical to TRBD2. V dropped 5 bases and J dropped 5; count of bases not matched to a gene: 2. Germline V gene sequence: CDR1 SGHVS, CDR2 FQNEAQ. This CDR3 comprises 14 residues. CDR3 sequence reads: CASSGTSGGHEQYF. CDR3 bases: TGTGCCAGCAGCGGGACTAGCGGGGGCCACGAGCAGTACTTC.

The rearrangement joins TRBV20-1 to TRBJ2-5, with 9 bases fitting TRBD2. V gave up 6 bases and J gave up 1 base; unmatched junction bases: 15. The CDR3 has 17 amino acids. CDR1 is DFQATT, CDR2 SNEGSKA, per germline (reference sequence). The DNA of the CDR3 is TGCAGTGCCAGCAGTCCGGGACTAGCCGAAGGCCAAGAGACCCAGTACTTC. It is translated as CSASSPGLAEGQETQYF.

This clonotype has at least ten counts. CDR3: CASSWWDSKPYEQYF. DNA of the CDR3: TGTGCCAGCAGCTGGTGGGACAGTAAACCCTACGAGCAGTACTTC. The chain carries TRBV14 and TRBJ2-7; TRBD1 matches 7 bases. The ends lost 5 bases at V and 2 bases at J; junction bases unmatched: 9. CDR3 length: 15 residues. Per the germline V gene, CDR1 is SGHDN and CDR2 is FVKESK.

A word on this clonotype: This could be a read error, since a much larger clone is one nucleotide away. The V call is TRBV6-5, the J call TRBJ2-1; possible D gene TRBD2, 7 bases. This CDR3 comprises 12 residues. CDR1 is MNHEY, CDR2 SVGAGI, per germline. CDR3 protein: CSSSGRGGEQFF. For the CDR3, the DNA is TGTTCCAGCAGTGGGAGGGGGGGTGAGCAGTTCTTC.

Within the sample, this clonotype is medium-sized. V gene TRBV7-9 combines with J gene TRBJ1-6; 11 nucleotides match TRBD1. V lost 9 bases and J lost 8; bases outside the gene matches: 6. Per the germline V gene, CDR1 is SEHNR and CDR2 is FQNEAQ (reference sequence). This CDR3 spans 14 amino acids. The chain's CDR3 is CARRPGQGDSPLHF. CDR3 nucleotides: TGTGCCAGACGGCCGGGACAGGGGGATTCACCCCTCCACTTT.

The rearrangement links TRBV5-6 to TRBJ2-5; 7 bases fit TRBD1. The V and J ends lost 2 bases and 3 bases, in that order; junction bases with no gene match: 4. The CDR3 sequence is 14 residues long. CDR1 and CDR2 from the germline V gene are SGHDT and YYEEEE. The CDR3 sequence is CASSLVTGKETQYF. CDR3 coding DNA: TGTGCCAGCAGCTTAGTGACAGGGAAAGAGACCCAGTACTTC.

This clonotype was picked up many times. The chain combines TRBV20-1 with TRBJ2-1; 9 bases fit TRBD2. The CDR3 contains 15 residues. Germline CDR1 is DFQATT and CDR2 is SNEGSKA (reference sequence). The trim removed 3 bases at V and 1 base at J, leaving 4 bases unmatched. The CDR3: CSARERGVSYNEQFF. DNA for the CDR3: TGCAGTGCTAGGGAGCGGGGGGTATCCTACAATGAGCAGTTCTTC.

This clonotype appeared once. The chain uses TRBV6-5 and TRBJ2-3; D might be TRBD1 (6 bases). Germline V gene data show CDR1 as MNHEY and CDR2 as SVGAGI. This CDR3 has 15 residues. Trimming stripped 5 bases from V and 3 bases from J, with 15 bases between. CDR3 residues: CASSPGQSRTDTQYF. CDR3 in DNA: TGTGCCAGCAGTCCAGGACAGTCTCGGACAGATACGCAGTATTTT.

CDR3 residues: CASSWGGDTQYF. CDR3 DNA: TGTGCCAGCAGCTGGGGAGGAGATACGCAGTATTTT. The rearrangement links TRBV11-2 to TRBJ2-3, with D possibly TRBD2 on 6 matching bases. This CDR3 region has 12 residues. V dropped 4 bases and J dropped 5 bases, with 7 bases sitting between them. The germline CDR1 and CDR2 sequences are SGHAT and FQNNGV.

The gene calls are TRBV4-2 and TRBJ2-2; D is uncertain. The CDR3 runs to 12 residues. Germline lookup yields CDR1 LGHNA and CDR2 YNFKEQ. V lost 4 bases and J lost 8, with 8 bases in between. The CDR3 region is CASSLDTGELFF. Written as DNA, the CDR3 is TGTGCCAGCAGCCTCGATACAGGGGAGCTGTTTTTT.

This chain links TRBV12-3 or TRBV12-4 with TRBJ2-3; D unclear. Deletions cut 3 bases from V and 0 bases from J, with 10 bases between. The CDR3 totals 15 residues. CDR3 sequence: CASSFGGGSTDTQYF. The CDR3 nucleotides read TGTGCCAGCAGTTTCGGCGGCGGTAGCACAGATACGCAGTATTTT.

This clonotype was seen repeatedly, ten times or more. CDR3 in amino acids: CASSFQPGGSTDTQYF. CDR3 sequence (DNA): TGTGCCAGCAGTTTTCAGCCGGGGGGAAGCACAGATACGCAGTATTTT. V and J are TRBV7-3 and TRBJ2-3; 7 bases map to TRBD2. Germline V gene lookup returns CDR1 SGHTA and CDR2 FQGTGA. The CDR3 runs to 16 residues. After removal of 6 bases from V and 0 bases from J, the junction contained 9 bases not matched to a gene.

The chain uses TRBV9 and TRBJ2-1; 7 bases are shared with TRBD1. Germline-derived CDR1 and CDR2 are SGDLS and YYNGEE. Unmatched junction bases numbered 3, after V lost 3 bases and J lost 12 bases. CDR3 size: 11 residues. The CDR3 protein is CASSDRTGQFF. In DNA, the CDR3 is TGTGCCAGCAGCGATCGGACAGGGCAGTTCTTC.

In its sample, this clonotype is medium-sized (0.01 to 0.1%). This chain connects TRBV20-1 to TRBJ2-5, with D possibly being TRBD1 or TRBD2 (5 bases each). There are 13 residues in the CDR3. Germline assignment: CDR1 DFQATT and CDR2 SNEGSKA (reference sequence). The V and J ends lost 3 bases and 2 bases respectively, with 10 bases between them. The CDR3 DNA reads TGCAGTGCTAGTGCCGGGGCTCAAGAGACCCAGTACTTC. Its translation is CSASAGAQETQYF.

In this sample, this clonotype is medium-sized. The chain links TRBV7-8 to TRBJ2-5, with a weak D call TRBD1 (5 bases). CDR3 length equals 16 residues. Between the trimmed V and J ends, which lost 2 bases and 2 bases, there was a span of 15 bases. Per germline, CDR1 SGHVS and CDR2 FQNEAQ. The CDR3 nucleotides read TGTGCCAGCAGCTTAAATTCGAGACAGATTCAAGAGACCCAGTACTTC. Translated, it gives CASSLNSRQIQETQYF. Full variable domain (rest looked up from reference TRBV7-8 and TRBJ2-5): GAGVSQSPRYKVAKRGQDVALRCDPISGHVSLFWYQQALGQGPEFLTYFQNEAQLDKSGLPSDRFFAERPEGSVSTLKIQRTQQEDSAVYLCASSLNSRQIQETQYFGPGTRLLVL.

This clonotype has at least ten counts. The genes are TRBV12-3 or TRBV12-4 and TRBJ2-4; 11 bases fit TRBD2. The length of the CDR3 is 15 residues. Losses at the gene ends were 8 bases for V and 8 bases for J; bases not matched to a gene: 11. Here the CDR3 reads CASSLIAGGAYIQYF. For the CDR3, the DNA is TGTGCCAGCTCTCTGATAGCGGGAGGGGCATACATTCAGTACTTC.

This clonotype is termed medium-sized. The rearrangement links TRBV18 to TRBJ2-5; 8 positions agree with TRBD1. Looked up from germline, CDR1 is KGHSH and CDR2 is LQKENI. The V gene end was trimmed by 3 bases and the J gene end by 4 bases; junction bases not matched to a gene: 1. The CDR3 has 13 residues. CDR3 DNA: TGTGCCAGCTCACCCGACAGGGGAGAGACCCAGTACTTC. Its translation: CASSPDRGETQYF.

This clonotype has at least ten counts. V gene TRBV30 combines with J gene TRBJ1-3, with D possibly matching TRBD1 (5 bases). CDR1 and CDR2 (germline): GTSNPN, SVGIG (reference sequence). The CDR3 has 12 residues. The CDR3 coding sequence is TGTAGCGTGACAGACTCTGGAAACACCATATATTTT. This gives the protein CSVTDSGNTIYF.

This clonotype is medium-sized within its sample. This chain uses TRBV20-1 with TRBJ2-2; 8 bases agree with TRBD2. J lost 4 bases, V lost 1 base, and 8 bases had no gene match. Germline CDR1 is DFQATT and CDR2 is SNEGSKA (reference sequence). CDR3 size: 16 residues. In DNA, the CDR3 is TGCAGTGCTAGAGGATGGACGGGAGGGCCCACCGGGGAGCTGTTTTTT. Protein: CSARGWTGGPTGELFF.

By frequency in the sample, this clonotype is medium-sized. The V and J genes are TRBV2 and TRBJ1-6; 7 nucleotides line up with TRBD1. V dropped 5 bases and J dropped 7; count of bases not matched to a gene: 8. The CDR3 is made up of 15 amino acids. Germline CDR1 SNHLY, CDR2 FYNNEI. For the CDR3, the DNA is TGTGCCAGCAGTAGACAGGGATCAGAGAATTCACCCCTCCACTTT. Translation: CASSRQGSENSPLHF.